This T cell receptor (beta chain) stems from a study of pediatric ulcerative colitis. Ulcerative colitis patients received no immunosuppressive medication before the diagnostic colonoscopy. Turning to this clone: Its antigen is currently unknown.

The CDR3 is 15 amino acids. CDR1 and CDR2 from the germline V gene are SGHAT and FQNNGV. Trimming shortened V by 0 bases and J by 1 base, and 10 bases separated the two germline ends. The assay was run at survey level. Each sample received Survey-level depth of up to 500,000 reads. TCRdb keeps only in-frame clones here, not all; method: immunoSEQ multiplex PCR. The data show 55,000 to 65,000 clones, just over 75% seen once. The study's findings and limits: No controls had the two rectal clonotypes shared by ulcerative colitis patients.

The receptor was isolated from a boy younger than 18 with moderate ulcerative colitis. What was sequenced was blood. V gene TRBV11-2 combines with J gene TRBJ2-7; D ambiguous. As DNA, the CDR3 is TGTGCCAGCAGCTTAGAATTCGGCCGATCCTACGAGCAGTACTTC. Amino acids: CASSLEFGRSYEQYF.